This T cell receptor beta chain is from a study of blood T cell repertoires in COVID-19. Study as a whole: PBMCs, B-cell-depleted T cells, or T cells provided the cDNA or gDNA that made up the material.

The germline V gene has CDR1 SGDLS and CDR2 YYNGEE. The CDR3 has 21 residues. V shed 4 bases, J shed 3 bases, and the junction held 16 bases outside the gene matches. In the study's own analysis: Amplification from reference gene primers served as the basis for estimated nucleated cell counts. Sequenced by immunoSEQ multiplex PCR; TCRdb stores in-frame clones only, minus some. D and trimming were read from the DNA, whereas the V and J calls and clone size are those reported in that table. The sample has about 150,000 clones; 65% to 90% are singletons. Sequenced material: peripheral blood. This chain links TRBV9 with TRBJ2-1, with 16 positions matching TRBD2. The sequence derives from a woman between 45 and 65 years old with acute or convalescent COVID-19. The CDR3 region has the DNA TGTGCCAGCAGCCCGGGGACTAGCGGGGGGGGTCCGACCCCGCACTACAATGAGCAGTTCTTC. The encoded protein is CASSPGTSGGGPTPHYNEQFF.